This T cell receptor (beta chain) was documented in a study of cytomegalovirus exposure and HLA in healthy donors (dated 2017 in TCRdb). As for the study more broadly: An earlier analysis of approximately 640 of the donors reported 276 Gb of sequence data and more than 90 million unique TCR beta sequences from some 180 million T cells. Approximately 310 gigabases of sequencing data and 78 million or so unique TCR sequences were included in an early release covering 550 to 650 HLA-typed donors. Of the 398 genotyped donors, roughly 80% were placed in the genetic ancestry cluster associated with self-reported Caucasian donors. The study aimed to test whether cataloging public T cell receptors could reveal signatures of past pathogen exposure. The T cell repertoires of 666 subjects were profiled by immunosequencing and related to cytomegalovirus serostatus. Along with the approximately 650-subject first cohort, a separate validation cohort of 120 different subjects was used. The study combined high-throughput TCR immunosequencing, statistical association of individual TCRs with disease status, and machine learning to predict cytomegalovirus infection status. To study patterns of TCR occurrence, a later analysis re-analyzed previously published TCR beta repertoires from 650 to 750 donors and added high-resolution HLA genotyping. Rather than using new phenotypic data, the later analysis identified candidate immune exposures from TCR beta sequences and from how often those sequences occurred across donors. An earlier analysis of around 640 of the donors used high-throughput TCR beta sequencing to judge whether each TCR beta V gene segment behaved as functional or pseudogenic. Donor age, sex, ethnicity and CMV serostatus were compiled together with the repertoire data. In a later genetic analysis, genome-wide SNP genotypes for about 65% of the roughly 670 donors were used, and that subset was treated as a discovery cohort. Every repertoire in the discovery cohort had been generated on one and the same sequencing platform. Class I and class II HLA loci were covered by the typing at four-digit resolution. The number of donors typed differed by locus, with about 629-630 for A, B, C, DRB1 and DQB1, 522 for DQA1, about 610 for DPA1, and some 440 for DPB1. About five DR-DQ haplotypes were treated as single units for association and clustering because of strong linkage in the cohort. Among 398 genotyped donors of the cohort, an average of 235,054 unique TCR beta nucleotide sequences were sequenced per donor, roughly 20% of them non-productive. General study outcomes and caveats: Specific HLA alleles were associated with 16,951 TCR beta sequences at a false discovery rate of 0.05 in a later analysis. It was suggested by the authors that the approach could potentially be generalized to other disease states and immunological phenotypes. The study gave a list of 150 to 200 TCR beta chains associated with cytomegalovirus. While some public TCRs were present in many individuals, most TCR sequences turned up only very rarely across donors. A cluster of highly shared sequence variants was judged likely to be a technical artifact of the sequencing pipeline. Because HLA typing was unavailable for some donors at each locus, only the typed subset was used in association tests. Linkage disequilibrium might explain the correlated functional status among segregating V segments, but an unknown experimental factor could not be ruled out. Compared with the approximately 720-donor mean, donors in an Asian-associated ancestry cluster had fewer N-insertions in productive TCRs, according to a later genetic analysis. Because the 87-base-pair reads could not distinguish some IMGT-functional V segments, including TRBV6-2 and TRBV6-3, those segments were excluded. Presence/absence analyses assumed roughly uniform sequencing depth across donors, an assumption that may not hold. A few of the identified cytomegalovirus-associated TCR beta chains were confirmed in vitro to be specific for cytomegalovirus antigens. When HLA alleles, especially DR and DQ, strongly co-occurred, TCR associations were difficult to assign to individual alleles. According to a later analysis, TCR association rates differed among HLA loci, with DRB1 alleles showing the most associated TCRs and HLA-C alleles showing the fewest. According to a later analysis, parvovirus B19, influenza, CMV and Epstein-Barr virus appeared linked to several top co-occurrence clusters. The only immune exposure information available for the cohort was CMV serostatus. V-gene and J-gene trimming of TCR beta chains was associated with a missense DCLRE1C variant in a later genetic analysis, and the association was replicated in an independent cohort. The classifier was reported to diagnose cytomegalovirus status with high specificity and sensitivity in both the original and validation cohorts. The earlier analysis of almost 600 of the donors excluded around 17 rarely observed V segments, including chromosome 9 orphons, because counts were too low. A further reported finding was that TCR beta sequences accurately predicted the HLA-A and HLA-B alleles for most subjects in the first cohort. Compared with equally common non-associated chains, HLA-associated TCR beta chains in a later analysis were more clonally expanded and had lower generation probabilities. Most CMV-associated TCR beta chains appeared to be HLA-restricted in a later analysis, and the HLA associations seemed to be driven largely by CMV exposure. This cohort had only TCR beta chains sequenced, and the lack of alpha or paired-chain data limited which features could be detected. An earlier analysis of approximately 530 of the donors showed that most TCR beta V segments appeared in productive rearrangements either about 90% or about 30% of the time, which broadly matched IMGT annotations.

Library preparation was by the immunoSEQ multiplex PCR assay. The multiplex PCR relied on a mix of 60 forward primers for TCR Vbeta segments and 13 reverse primers for TCR Jbeta segments. Amplification of the CDR3 region of rearranged TCR beta genes was performed with a multiplex PCR assay on genomic DNA. Amplified TCR beta libraries were sequenced as 87-base-pair reads on the Illumina HiSeq System. The published analysis was carried out like this. In a later analysis, tens of millions of unique TCR beta chains were counted across the approximately 640 repertoires, and roughly 10 million of these chains were shared by at least two donors. To remove PCR and sequencing errors, raw reads were error-corrected and collapsed into unique sequences using a nearest-neighbor algorithm that merged closely related sequences. V, D and J gene segments were assigned by aligning CDR3 sequences to IMGT reference sequences. For a sequence to be retained, a match of at least six nucleotides to both a V gene segment and a J gene segment was required. Rearrangements were classified as productive when the CDR3 lacked stop codons and remained in frame with V and J, and all other rearrangements were classified as non-productive. CDR3 was defined according to IMGT convention as the region running from the second conserved V-encoded cysteine to the conserved J-encoded phenylalanine. In an earlier analysis of more than 550 of the donors, sequences lacking an unambiguous match to a single V gene segment were excluded. An earlier analysis of 550 to 650 of the donors classified V segments as functional when productive rearrangements were above 56.7% and as segregating when the standard deviation between donors was above 5%. A statistical classification framework was built to diagnose cytomegalovirus status from the catalog of TCR beta chain sequences. A later analysis assigned V and J genes by comparing TCR nucleotide sequences with IMGT/GENE-DB human TR gene sequences. The TCRdist pipeline was used in a later analysis to assign CDR3 sequences and most-parsimonious VDJ recombination scenarios. A later analysis defined each TCR beta chain by its CDR3 amino acid sequence plus V-gene family, and excluded reads lacking a unique V-gene family. A later analysis removed 592 highly shared, low-generation-probability nucleotide sequences to deal with suspected cross-contamination and a sequencing artifact. A later analysis calculated a clonal expansion index for each public chain from normalized within-repertoire ranks of inferred template counts. A later analysis computed generation probabilities with a VDJ recombination model fitted to out-of-frame rearrangements, and checked the results against IGoR. In a later analysis, hypergeometric tests were used to score TCR-TCR, TCR-HLA and TCR-CMV co-occurrence, with a repertoire-size bias correction applied to TCR pairs. A later analysis estimated false discovery rates by permuting HLA or CMV assignments 20 times. In a later analysis, co-occurring TCRs were grouped with DBSCAN, and TCRdist sequence similarity was added when clustering was performed within HLA-allele-positive subsets. Repertoires with fewer than 30,000 or more than 120,000 public chains were left out of co-occurrence clustering, as were roughly five repertoires with anomalous nucleotide sharing. The table comes from immuneACCESS by way of TCRdb, which keeps in-frame sequences with V and J called. Part of the clones is missing from these tables; in studies checked, under half for an unresolved V gene and the rest for unknown reasons. V, J and clone size derive from that table, while D and trimming were established from the DNA sequence. Recorded for this sample are about 170,000 clones; approximately 86% of them occurred a single time. Together, the top ten hold around 1.5% of the sample.

The cohort comprised fewer than 700 healthy bone marrow donors. Cohort members were all nominally healthy when sampled, although unrecorded immune exposures were likely present. The donor was CMV seronegative and belonged to the group of around 400 seronegative cohort members. Each donor provided a peripheral blood sample, and peripheral blood mononuclear cells were used for TCR beta sequencing. Genomic DNA extraction from the blood cell samples was performed with the Qiagen DNeasy Blood Extraction Kit. Concerning this clone: Its specific antigen is unknown. No base-level quality is on record; no much larger clone is a single base apart.

The CDR3, from cysteine to phenylalanine, totals 16 residues. The CDR3 DNA has 48 bases and is translated from base 1. The material sequenced was PBMCs. Recombination connected TRBV21-1 to TRBJ2-7; TRBD1, the table's D call, lacks a check against the DNA. TRBV21-1 is annotated as a pseudogene. The TCR originated in a male donor in good health and CMV-seronegative. The CDR3 is CASSKSPGQQIYEQYF. Here is the DNA: TGTGCCAGCAGCAAGTCGCCGGGACAGCAGATTTACGAGCAGTACTTC.